The 17 T cell receptor beta chains in this list originate from one sample, sequenced in a study of cytomegalovirus exposure and HLA in healthy donors. Measured with immunoSEQ multiplex PCR; TCRdb has only the in-frame clones, and not every one. Of some 73,000 clones detected, roughly 89% appear once; the ten largest clones hold 3% to 4%. Material for sequencing was PBMCs. Receptors were obtained from a young woman in good health and CMV-seropositive.

J is TRBJ1-1 and V is TRBV28; a possible D gene is TRBD1 (5 bases). This CDR3 contains 14 residues. Germline V gives CDR1 MDHEN, CDR2 SYDVKM. V lost 5 bases and J lost 2, with 12 bases in between. CDR3 nucleotide sequence: TGTGCCAGCAGTCAAAGACAGATAAACACTGAAGCTTTCTTT. Residues: CASSQRQINTEAFF.

The rearrangement joins TRBV5-5 to TRBJ2-7, with 8 bases that match TRBD1. The V gene end was trimmed by 4 bases and the J gene end by 0 bases; junction bases not matched to a gene: 6. Germline-derived CDR1 and CDR2 are SGHKS and YYEKEE (reference sequence). The CDR3 totals 15 residues. CDR3 in DNA: TGTGCCAGCAGCCCCGGACAGGGCTACTCCTACGAGCAGTACTTC. Protein: CASSPGQGYSYEQYF.

The chain recombines TRBV6-1 with TRBJ1-1, with D uncertain. Trimming took off 4 bases at V and 6 bases at J, with 9 bases between the two ends. The CDR3 has 12 amino acids. Germline V gives CDR1 MNHNS, CDR2 SASEGT. CDR3 residues: CASSVFGAEAFF. The CDR3 DNA is TGTGCCAGCAGTGTCTTCGGGGCTGAAGCTTTCTTT.

This chain connects TRBV19 to TRBJ2-1; 8 bases are a match to TRBD1. The CDR3 consists of 15 residues. Losses at the gene ends were 3 bases for V and 2 bases for J; bases not matched to a gene: 3. Germline CDR1 and CDR2: LNHDA and SQIVND (reference sequence). The CDR3 sequence is CASSIKQGAYNEQFF. As DNA, the CDR3 is TGTGCCAGTAGTATTAAACAGGGGGCCTACAATGAGCAGTTCTTC. Full variable domain (rest looked up from reference TRBV19 and TRBJ2-1): DGGITQSPKYLFRKEGQNVTLSCEQNLNHDAMYWYRQDPGQGLRLIYYSQIVNDFQKGDIAEGYSVSREKKESFPLTVTSAQKNPTAFYLCASSIKQGAYNEQFFGPGTRLTVL.

This chain connects TRBV15 to TRBJ2-1, with 11 bases that match TRBD2. The germline CDR1 and CDR2 sequences are LNHNV and YYDKDF (reference sequence). The V and J ends lost 5 bases and 1 base, in that order; junction bases with no gene match: 4. The CDR3 loop spans 16 amino acids. The CDR3 DNA reads as TGTGCCACCAGCTTTACTAGCGGGGGTTCCTACAATGAGCAGTTCTTC. Amino acid sequence: CATSFTSGGSYNEQFF.

The V gene is TRBV27, the J gene TRBJ1-4; D is perhaps TRBD1 (5 bases). The CDR3 has 16 amino acids. Trimming removed 3 bases from V and 0 bases from J, with 11 bases in between. The V gene's germline CDR1 is MNHEY and CDR2 SMNVEV (reference sequence). The CDR3 region has the DNA TGTGCCAGCAGTTTCAGGGCCCCCGCAACTAATGAAAAACTGTTTTTT. This gives the protein CASSFRAPATNEKLFF.

The table lists this clone with a count of one. The chain uses TRBV27 and TRBJ2-4; TRBD2 matches at 10 bases. Trimming cost V 3 bases and J 0 bases; bases outside gene matches: 8. The CDR3 spans 18 residues. Per germline, CDR1 MNHEY and CDR2 SMNVEV (reference sequence). CDR3 DNA sequence: TGTGCCAGCAGTTTTTCCGGACTAGCGGTTCTAGCCAAAAACATTCAGTACTTC. Translated, it gives CASSFSGLAVLAKNIQYF.

The chain couples TRBV6-1 to TRBJ2-1; TRBD1 might be the D (6 bases). From germline, CDR1 is MNHNS and CDR2 SASEGT. The CDR3 runs 13 residues. Deletions cut 5 bases from V and 2 bases from J, with 7 bases between. The CDR3 DNA sequence: TGTGCCAGCAGTTGGGACACCTACAATGAGCAGTTCTTC. Translating gives CASSWDTYNEQFF.

This clone turned up a few times. V usage is TRBV25-1 and J usage is TRBJ2-7, with TRBD1 identical over 8 bases. Unmatched junction bases numbered 6, after V lost 6 bases and J lost 5 bases. CDR1 and CDR2 from the germline V gene are MGHDK and SYGVNS. This CDR3 comprises 13 residues. CDR3 bases: TGTGCCAGCAGCCTAAACAGGGGGAACGAGCAGTACTTC. This codes for CASSLNRGNEQYF.

The chain links TRBV19 to TRBJ2-1, with 7 bases lining up with TRBD2. This CDR3 has 17 amino acids. CDR1 is LNHDA and CDR2 is SQIVND in the germline V gene (reference sequence). After removal of 5 bases from V and 0 bases from J, the junction contained 10 bases not matched to a gene. CDR3 residues: CASSATSARSSYNEQFF. In DNA, the CDR3 is TGTGCCAGTAGTGCTACTAGCGCCCGGAGCTCCTACAATGAGCAGTTCTTC.

This clone was counted a single time. This rearrangement joins TRBV28 to TRBJ2-7, with 7 bases matching TRBD2. The CDR3 spans 13 residues. The J segment lost 3 bases and the V segment lost 8 bases, leaving 7 bases of the junction unmatched. Germline V lookup: CDR1 MDHEN, CDR2 SYDVKM. The CDR3 region has the DNA TGTGCCAGCGGGCTAGCGGTAATCTACGAGCAGTACTTC. The encoded protein is CASGLAVIYEQYF.

The gene calls are TRBV28 and TRBJ2-5, with D perhaps matching TRBD1 (5 bases). The CDR3 spans 13 residues. V lost 6 bases and J 2 bases, leaving 10 bases between the germline ends. Germline V lookup: CDR1 MDHEN, CDR2 SYDVKM. DNA for the CDR3: TGTGCCAGCAGCACCGACAGACAAGAGACCCAGTACTTC. Protein: CASSTDRQETQYF. Drawing the rest from reference TRBV28 and TRBJ2-5, the complete variable domain is DVKVTQSSRYLVKRTGEKVFLECVQDMDHENMFWYRQDPGLGLRLIYFSYDVKMKEKGDIPEGYSVSREKKERFSLILESASTNQTSMYLCASSTDRQETQYFGPGTRLLVL.

The chain employs TRBV5-4 and TRBJ2-3; 9 nucleotides agree with TRBD1. J was trimmed by 4 bases and V by 4 bases; bases with no gene match: 7. Germline values: CDR1 SGHNT, CDR2 YYREEE (reference sequence). This CDR3 region has 15 residues. The CDR3 nucleotides read TGTGCCAGCAGCCAAAGGACAGGGGAGGCAGATACGCAGTATTTT. Translated, it gives CASSQRTGEADTQYF.

This clone was seen only once. V is TRBV5-6 and J is TRBJ1-2; 10 nucleotides agree with TRBD1. Germline V lookup: CDR1 SGHDT, CDR2 YYEEEE. Trimming removed 4 bases from V and 5 bases from J; junction bases left unmatched: 8. The CDR3 runs 15 residues. For the CDR3, the DNA is TGTGCCAGCAGCGGCCGACGGACAGGGGGATATGGCTACACCTTC. It yields the protein CASSGRRTGGYGYTF.

The rearrangement uses TRBV7-3 and TRBJ2-1, with a tentative D call TRBD1 (6 bases). Trimming removed 2 bases from V and 7 bases from J, with 9 bases in between. Germline values: CDR1 SGHTA, CDR2 FQGTGA. CDR3 length: 13 residues. CDR3 sequence: CASSLGQFNEQFF. The CDR3 region has the DNA TGTGCCAGCAGCTTAGGACAGTTTAATGAGCAGTTCTTC.

The rearrangement links TRBV28 to TRBJ2-1; 11 nucleotides match TRBD2. This CDR3 spans 17 amino acids. V trimming: 2 bases; J trimming: 4 bases; junction bases outside the gene matches: 7. Germline V gene data show CDR1 as MDHEN and CDR2 as SYDVKM. The CDR3 nucleotides are TGTGCCAGCAGTTTACGGCCGGGACTAGCGGAGTACAATGAGCAGTTCTTC. Translated: CASSLRPGLAEYNEQFF. The variable domain in full, completed from reference TRBV28 and TRBJ2-1, reads DVKVTQSSRYLVKRTGEKVFLECVQDMDHENMFWYRQDPGLGLRLIYFSYDVKMKEKGDIPEGYSVSREKKERFSLILESASTNQTSMYLCASSLRPGLAEYNEQFFGPGTRLTVL.

The chain is built from TRBV4-1 and TRBJ2-7; 9 nucleotides agree with TRBD1. Germline V gene sequence: CDR1 MGHRA, CDR2 YSYEKL. The junction had 1 base not matched to a gene; V was cut back by 1 base and J by 3 bases. There are 14 residues in the CDR3. The CDR3 DNA is TGCGCCAGCAGCCAAGTGGGACAGGGCTACGAGCAGTACTTC. Residues: CASSQVGQGYEQYF.